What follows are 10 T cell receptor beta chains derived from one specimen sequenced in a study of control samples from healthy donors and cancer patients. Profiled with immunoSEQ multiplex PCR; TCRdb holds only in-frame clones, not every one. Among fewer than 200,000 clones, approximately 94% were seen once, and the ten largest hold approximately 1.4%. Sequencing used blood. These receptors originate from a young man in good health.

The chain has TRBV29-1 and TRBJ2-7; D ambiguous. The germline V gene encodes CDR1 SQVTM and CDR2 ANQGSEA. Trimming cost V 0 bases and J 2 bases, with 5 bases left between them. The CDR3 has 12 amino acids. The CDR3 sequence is CSVEDGAYEQYF. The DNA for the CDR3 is TGCAGCGTTGAAGACGGAGCCTACGAGCAGTACTTC.

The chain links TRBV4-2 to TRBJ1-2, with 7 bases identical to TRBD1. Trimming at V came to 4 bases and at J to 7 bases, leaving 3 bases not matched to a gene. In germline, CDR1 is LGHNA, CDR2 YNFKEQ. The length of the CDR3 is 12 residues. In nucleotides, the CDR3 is TGTGCCAGCAGCCCAGGGGGGTCTGGCTACACCTTC. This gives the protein CASSPGGSGYTF.

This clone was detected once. CDR3 bases: TGTGCCAGCAGCTTTTACGAGCAGTACTTC. This encodes CASSFYEQYF. The chain links TRBV5-6 to TRBJ2-7; no clear D. The CDR3 consists of 10 residues. V was trimmed by 2 bases and J by 4 bases, leaving 1 base between them. CDR1 and CDR2 (germline): SGHDT, YYEEEE.

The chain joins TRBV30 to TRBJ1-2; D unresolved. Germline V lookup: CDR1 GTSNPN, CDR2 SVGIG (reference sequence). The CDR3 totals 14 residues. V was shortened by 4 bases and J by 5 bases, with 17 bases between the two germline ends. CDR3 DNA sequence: TGTGCCTGGACCTTTAGAGGGATTGGGTATGGCTACACCTTC. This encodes CAWTFRGIGYGYTF.

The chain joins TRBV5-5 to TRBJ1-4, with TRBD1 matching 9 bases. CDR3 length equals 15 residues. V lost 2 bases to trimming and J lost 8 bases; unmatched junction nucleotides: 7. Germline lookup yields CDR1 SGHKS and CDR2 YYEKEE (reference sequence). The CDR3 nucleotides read TGTGCCAGCAGCTTCTCCGGGACAGGGTCCGAAAAACTGTTTTTT. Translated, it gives CASSFSGTGSEKLFF.

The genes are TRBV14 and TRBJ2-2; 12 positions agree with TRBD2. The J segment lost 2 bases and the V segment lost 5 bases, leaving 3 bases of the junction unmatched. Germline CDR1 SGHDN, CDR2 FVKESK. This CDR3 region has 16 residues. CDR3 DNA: TGTGCCAGCAGCAGGACTAGCGGGGTTAACACCGGGGAGCTGTTTTTT. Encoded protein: CASSRTSGVNTGELFF. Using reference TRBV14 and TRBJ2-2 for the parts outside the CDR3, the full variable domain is EAGVTQFPSHSVIEKGQTVTLRCDPISGHDNLYWYRRVMGKEIKFLLHFVKESKQDESGMPNNRFLAERTGGTYSTLKVQPAELEDSGVYFCASSRTSGVNTGELFFGEGSRLTVL.

In DNA, the CDR3 is TGTGCCAGCAGCTTAGTTCGGGACAGGGGGCTGGAGACCCAGTACTTC. Its translation is CASSLVRDRGLETQYF. The chain links TRBV7-6 to TRBJ2-5, with 12 bases aligning to TRBD1. CDR1 SGHVS and CDR2 FNYEAQ come from the germline V gene. The CDR3 contains 16 residues. The ends lost 1 base at V and 5 bases at J; junction bases unmatched: 5.

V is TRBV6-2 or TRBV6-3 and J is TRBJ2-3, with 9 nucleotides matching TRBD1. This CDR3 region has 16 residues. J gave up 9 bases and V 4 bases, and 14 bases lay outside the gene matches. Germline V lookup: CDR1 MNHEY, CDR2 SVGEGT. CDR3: CASSSWTGASRGTQYF. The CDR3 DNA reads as TGTGCCAGCAGTTCCTGGACAGGGGCATCACGGGGAACGCAGTATTTT.

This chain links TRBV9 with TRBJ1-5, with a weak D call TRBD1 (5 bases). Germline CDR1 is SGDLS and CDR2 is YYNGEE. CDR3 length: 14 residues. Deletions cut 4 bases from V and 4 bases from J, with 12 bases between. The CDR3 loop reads CASSRGEPNQPQHF. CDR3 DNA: TGTGCCAGCAGCCGAGGGGAACCTAATCAGCCCCAGCATTTT.

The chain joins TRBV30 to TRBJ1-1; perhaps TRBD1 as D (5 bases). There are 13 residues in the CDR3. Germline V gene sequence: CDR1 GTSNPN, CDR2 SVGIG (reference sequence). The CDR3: CAGGSGHSPEAFF. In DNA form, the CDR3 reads TGTGCTGGGGGGTCGGGCCACTCCCCCGAAGCTTTCTTT.